The 26 T cell receptor beta chains given below trace back to one sample, sequenced in a study of a mutant IDH1 vaccine in newly diagnosed glioma (dated by TCRdb to about 2021). The antigens for these receptors are not known. The library was prepared using the immunoSEQ multiplex PCR assay. TCRdb obtained this table from immuneACCESS and retained in-frame rearrangements with V and J assigned. These tables miss some clones; where compared with another copy, unresolved V genes account for less than half of the shortfall, and the remainder is unexplained. The sample table contains some 70,000 clones; only one count was recorded for 84% of them. The top ten constitute roughly 12% of the sample. The time point label, read with the paper, signifies: week 35, safety follow-up. A 20-mer mutant IDH1 peptide at 300 micrograms in Montanide made up each vaccine dose, which was injected subcutaneously together with topical imiquimod.

This material consisted of PBMCs, taken from a glioma patient whose treatment included an IDH1 peptide vaccine. Receptor source: a young man with glioma.

This sequence joins TRBV7-9 and TRBJ2-5; D not resolved. CDR3 length: 14 amino acids. The V gene lost 5 bases and the J gene lost 5 bases, with 15 bases spanning the gap. In germline, CDR1 is SEHNR, CDR2 FQNEAQ (reference sequence). In nucleotides, the CDR3 is TGTGCCAGCAGCGCGCCGCTGCCGAGGGAGACCCAGTACTTC. Amino acids: CASSAPLPRETQYF.

This clone appeared once. V is TRBV7-9 and J is TRBJ1-2, with 7 nucleotides matching TRBD1. The germline V gene has CDR1 SEHNR and CDR2 FQNEAQ (reference sequence). The CDR3 is 16 residues long. With 5 bases clipped from V and 2 bases from J, the junction kept 11 bases outside the gene matches. For the CDR3, the DNA is TGTGCCAGCAGCCCGACAACCACAGGGGCGAACTATGGCTACACCTTC. Protein product: CASSPTTTGANYGYTF.

This clone was detected only a few times. CDR3 protein: CASSDRLIRQPQHF. The CDR3 coding sequence is TGTGCCAGCAGTGACAGGCTGATCCGTCAGCCCCAGCATTTT. V and J are TRBV28 and TRBJ1-5; perhaps TRBD1 as D (6 bases). This CDR3 has 14 amino acids. Per germline, CDR1 MDHEN and CDR2 SYDVKM. Trimming removed 5 bases from V and 6 bases from J, with 14 bases in between.

The chain is built from TRBV15 and TRBJ1-1, with D uncertain. The CDR3 sequence is 16 residues long. V lost 0 bases and J 3 bases, leaving 14 bases between the germline ends. Germline V CDR1 and CDR2: LNHNV, YYDKDF (reference sequence). CDR3 protein: CATSREREILYTEAFF. As DNA, the CDR3 is TGTGCCACCAGCAGAGAGAGGGAAATCCTCTACACTGAAGCTTTCTTT.

The chain is built from TRBV23-1 and TRBJ2-7; tentative D call: TRBD1 (5 bases). TRBV23-1 is flagged as an ORF with uncertain function. V lost 2 bases, J lost 4 bases, and 18 bases lay in between. The CDR3 is 16 amino acids. This CDR3 is CASSQPRQPRRYEQYF. The CDR3, as DNA: TGCGCCAGCAGTCAACCCCGACAGCCACGACGTTACGAGCAGTACTTC.

The chain combines TRBV11-3 with TRBJ2-5; 16 nucleotides match TRBD2. The germline V gene encodes CDR1 SGHNT and CDR2 YENEEA. This CDR3 has 17 amino acids. Trimming took 3 bases from V and 2 from J; bases not matched to a gene: 3. CDR3 residues: CASSLGLAGGVQETQYF. CDR3 in DNA: TGTGCCAGCAGCTTGGGACTAGCGGGGGGGGTTCAAGAGACCCAGTACTTC.

The rearrangement uses TRBV20-1 and TRBJ1-2; D uncertain. Germline values: CDR1 DFQATT, CDR2 SNEGSKA (reference sequence). Trimming removed 0 bases at V and 10 bases at J, with 3 bases between. CDR3 size: 9 residues. The CDR3 DNA is TGCAGTGCTAGAGAAGACTACACCTTC. Translating gives CSAREDYTF.

CDR3 loop: CASSVAGTVANYGYTF. CDR3 sequence (DNA): TGTGCCAGCAGCGTAGCCGGGACAGTAGCTAACTATGGCTACACCTTC. J is TRBJ1-2 and V is TRBV9, with TRBD1 identical over 7 bases. J lost 0 bases, V lost 0 bases, and 5 bases had no gene match. Germline V gives CDR1 SGDLS, CDR2 YYNGEE. The CDR3 is 16 residues long.

V usage is TRBV30 and J usage is TRBJ1-5, with 8 bases aligning to TRBD1. This CDR3 spans 13 amino acids. J gave up 8 bases and V 2 bases, and 5 bases lay outside the gene matches. CDR1 and CDR2 (germline): GTSNPN, SVGIG (reference sequence). The CDR3 reads CAWSKQGAEPQHF. In DNA, the CDR3 is TGTGCCTGGAGTAAGCAGGGGGCAGAGCCCCAGCATTTT.

The J gene is TRBJ1-3, the V gene TRBV7-6, with D unclear. CDR1 is SGHVS, CDR2 FNYEAQ, per germline. This CDR3 has 14 residues. Trimming shortened V by 1 base and J by 2 bases, and 6 bases separated the two germline ends. Here the CDR3 reads CASSLGVTGNTIYF. The CDR3, as DNA: TGTGCCAGCAGCTTAGGGGTTACTGGAAACACCATATATTTT.

This chain links TRBV6-5 with TRBJ2-2; D is perhaps TRBD1 (6 bases). Germline V gives CDR1 MNHEY, CDR2 SVGAGI. V lost 1 base and J 7 bases, leaving 10 bases between the germline ends. This CDR3 is built from 14 residues. CDR3 amino acids: CASSYFGDNGELFF. CDR3 nucleotides: TGTGCCAGCAGTTACTTCGGGGACAACGGGGAGCTGTTTTTT.

The chain has TRBV18 and TRBJ2-7; no clear D. This CDR3 contains 12 residues. Germline assignment: CDR1 KGHSH and CDR2 LQKENI. Trimming removed 6 bases at V and 1 base at J, with 7 bases between. The CDR3 DNA reads as TGTGCCAGCTCTCAGCAATCCTACGAGCAGTACTTC. Residues: CASSQQSYEQYF.

V is TRBV5-1 and J is TRBJ2-7; D gene unclear. CDR1 SGHRS and CDR2 YFSETQ come from the germline V gene. V lost 1 base and J 6 bases, leaving 5 bases between the germline ends. The CDR3 is 11 amino acids. CDR3 sequence (DNA): TGCGCCAGCAGCTTGACCGGCGAGCAGTACTTC. Amino acids: CASSLTGEQYF.

The count of this clone is one. V usage is TRBV5-4 and J usage is TRBJ1-4, with TRBD1 matching over 7 bases. CDR3 length equals 16 residues. Germline-derived CDR1 and CDR2 are SGHNT and YYREEE (reference sequence). After removal of 5 bases from V and 6 bases from J, the junction contained 13 bases not matched to a gene. The CDR3 region is CASSWAGGGRDEKLFF. Here the CDR3 DNA reads TGTGCCAGCAGTTGGGCAGGGGGAGGGCGTGATGAAAAACTGTTTTTT.

The rearrangement uses TRBV6-6 and TRBJ1-1; D unresolved. Looked up from germline, CDR1 is MNHNY and CDR2 is SVGAGI (reference sequence). V lost 9 bases and J 1 base, leaving 15 bases between the germline ends. The CDR3 contains 14 residues. This CDR3 is CASTPGPRNTEAFF. In nucleotides, the CDR3 is TGTGCCAGTACCCCCGGGCCTAGGAACACTGAAGCTTTCTTT.

The chain links TRBV6-6 to TRBJ1-5, with a tentative D call TRBD1 (6 bases). Trimming cost V 10 bases and J 2 bases, with 18 bases left between them. Germline assignment: CDR1 MNHNY and CDR2 SVGAGI (reference sequence). This CDR3 is 15 amino acids long. The CDR3 protein is CATSGGLGGNQPQHF. The CDR3 DNA sequence: TGTGCCACGTCCGGGGGGCTCGGCGGCAATCAGCCCCAGCATTTT.

With regard to this clone: Other nucleotide sequences from this sample produce the same CDR3. This chain joins TRBV27 and TRBJ2-2; D gene ambiguous. The CDR3 sequence is 13 residues long. Trimming removed 2 bases from V and 3 bases from J, with 4 bases in between. Germline V lookup: CDR1 MNHEY, CDR2 SMNVEV (reference sequence). In nucleotides, the CDR3 is TGTGCCAGCAGTTTAGAAGACACCGGGGAGCTGTTTTTT. Its translation: CASSLEDTGELFF.

This clone was seen only once. The chain carries TRBV19 and TRBJ2-7; 12 bases match TRBD2. Germline CDR1 reads LNHDA; CDR2 reads SQIVND (reference sequence). The CDR3 spans 15 residues. V shed 4 bases and J 3 bases; nucleotides not matched to a gene: 4. The CDR3 sequence is CASSKTSGGFYEQYF. DNA of the CDR3: TGTGCCAGTAGTAAGACTAGCGGGGGATTCTACGAGCAGTACTTC.

The chain employs TRBV2 and TRBJ1-5, with 7 bases that match TRBD1. This CDR3 contains 14 residues. CDR1 and CDR2 from the germline V gene are SNHLY and FYNNEI. With 7 bases clipped from V and 7 bases from J, the junction kept 10 bases outside the gene matches. The DNA of the CDR3 is TGTGCCAGCAACCTTGACAGGGCAGGACAGCCCCAGCATTTT. Residues: CASNLDRAGQPQHF.

The chain combines TRBV7-6 with TRBJ2-7; D gene unclear. This CDR3 is built from 13 residues. Germline V CDR1 and CDR2: SGHVS, FNYEAQ. The V end was cut by 6 bases, the J end by 2 bases, with 11 bases between. The CDR3 is CASSQGRTYEQYF. The CDR3 nucleotides read TGTGCCAGCAGTCAAGGACGGACCTACGAGCAGTACTTC.

The gene calls are TRBV27 and TRBJ1-5; D might be TRBD1 (6 bases). Germline CDR1 and CDR2: MNHEY and SMNVEV (reference sequence). CDR3 length equals 18 residues. V lost 5 bases to trimming and J lost 0 bases, with 20 bases between them. This CDR3 is CASSPFRQVEDSNQPQHF. CDR3 DNA: TGTGCCAGCAGTCCATTCCGACAGGTGGAGGATAGCAATCAGCCCCAGCATTTT.

The chain has TRBV10-3 and TRBJ1-1, with TRBD1 as a possible D gene (6 bases). Deletions cut 4 bases from V and 4 bases from J, with 10 bases between. The CDR3 runs to 13 residues. Per the germline V gene, CDR1 is ENHRY and CDR2 is SYGVKD. The CDR3 DNA sequence: TGTGCCATCAGTGGAGAGGGGGGCACTGAAGCTTTCTTT. Its translation is CAISGEGGTEAFF.

In this sample, this clone turned up once. CDR3 DNA: TGTGCCAGCAGCCCCGGGACTGGCTACAATGAGCAGTTCTTC. The encoded protein is CASSPGTGYNEQFF. The chain links TRBV7-2 to TRBJ2-1, with D tentatively TRBD2 (6 bases). The CDR3 length is 14 residues. The germline V and J ends were trimmed by 5 bases and 3 bases, with 11 bases remaining between them. The germline CDR1 and CDR2 sequences are SGHTA and FQGNSA.

V usage is TRBV20-1 and J usage is TRBJ2-7, with unresolved D. The ends were cut back, 6 bases at V and 6 bases at J, with 12 bases in the middle. Germline CDR1 reads DFQATT; CDR2 reads SNEGSKA (reference sequence). The CDR3 totals 11 residues. The CDR3 DNA sequence: TGCAGTGCCCCCTGGACGGTCGAGCAGTACTTC. Its protein product is CSAPWTVEQYF.

The rearrangement joins TRBV4-1 to TRBJ2-2; D not resolved. CDR3 length equals 16 residues. V was pared by 6 bases and J by 3 bases, with 17 bases between. CDR1 is MGHRA and CDR2 is YSYEKL in the germline V gene. The CDR3 region has the DNA TGCGCCAGCAGTGACCCCGCCCTTTCGGACACCGGGGAGCTGTTTTTT. This encodes CASSDPALSDTGELFF.

The chain recombines TRBV5-4 with TRBJ2-7; tentatively, D is TRBD1 (6 bases). This CDR3 contains 13 residues. Trimming removed 2 bases from V and 3 bases from J, with 9 bases in between. The germline V gene has CDR1 SGHNT and CDR2 YYREEE (reference sequence). As DNA, the CDR3 is TGTGCCAGCAGCTTCGGGACAAGCTACGAGCAGTACTTC. This codes for CASSFGTSYEQYF.